This passage covers 17 T cell receptor beta chains from one sample sequenced in a study of T cell repertoires in cytomegalovirus infection. Via MiXCR, TCRdb re-called the reads, giving one row per CDR3 protein. This repertoire shows some 99,000 distinct CDR3 sequences, about 30% found once; its top ten account for roughly 81%. The antigens for these receptors are not known. The sample here was CD8+ T cells from cultured PBMCs, taken from culture after CMV antigen stimulation. These receptor sequences come from a human donor in good health (CMV status not recorded). Some clones in this sample may be carry-over from other donors' samples.

The chain is built from TRBV5-1 and TRBJ2-5, with TRBD2 matching 11 bases. This CDR3 has 15 residues. With V trimmed by 6 bases and J by 5 bases, 9 bases remained unmatched. Germline V lookup: CDR1 SGHRS, CDR2 YFSETQ. The CDR3 region is CASTLAGGSLETQYF. The DNA of the CDR3 is TGCGCCAGCACGCTAGCGGGAGGATCGTTGGAGACCCAGTACTTC.

The V call is TRBV14, the J call TRBJ1-4, with D tentatively TRBD1 (6 bases). In germline, CDR1 is SGHDN, CDR2 FVKESK. The CDR3 contains 14 residues. Between the trimmed V and J ends, which lost 2 bases and 7 bases, there was a span of 11 bases. CDR3 region: CASSQYRAGEKLFF. The CDR3, as DNA: TGTGCCAGCAGCCAATACAGGGCGGGTGAAAAACTGTTTTTT.

The J gene is TRBJ2-1, the V gene TRBV7-6, with D possibly being TRBD2 (5 bases). Trimming stripped 5 bases from V and 0 bases from J, with 11 bases between. Germline-derived CDR1 and CDR2 are SGHVS and FNYEAQ. The CDR3 is 15 amino acids. The CDR3 nucleotides read TGTGCCAGCAGCCCCCTTGGGAGCTCCTACAATGAGCAGTTCTTC. Amino acids: CASSPLGSSYNEQFF.

This clonotype was seen only a few times. The V gene is TRBV12-3 or TRBV12-4, the J gene TRBJ1-4, with a tentative D call TRBD1 (6 bases). CDR3 length: 15 residues. Trimming left V 4 bases short and J 4 bases short, with 13 bases between. CDR3 sequence reads: CASSYSTGHNEKLFF. The CDR3 nucleotides read TGTGCCAGCAGTTATTCGACAGGCCATAATGAAAAACTGTTTTTT.

This clonotype appeared a few times. The chain employs TRBV29-1 and TRBJ2-7; 7 bases are shared with TRBD1. The CDR3 loop spans 12 amino acids. V shed 6 bases, J shed 2 bases, and the junction held 4 bases outside the gene matches. CDR1 is SQVTM, CDR2 ANQGSEA, per germline. The CDR3 DNA sequence: TGCAGCGTCGGGGACAGCCCCTACGAGCAGTACTTC. Protein product: CSVGDSPYEQYF.

The chain recombines TRBV7-8 with TRBJ2-1; 9 nucleotides agree with TRBD2. The germline gives CDR1 SGHVS, CDR2 FQNEAQ. CDR3 length equals 17 residues. V shed 1 base and J 3 bases; nucleotides not matched to a gene: 7. CDR3 residues: CASSLVPAGGVYNEQFF. CDR3 nucleotides: TGTGCCAGCAGCTTAGTGCCAGCGGGGGGTGTCTACAATGAGCAGTTCTTC.

The chain couples TRBV7-9 to TRBJ2-3, with no clear D. This CDR3 is 12 amino acids long. V shed 5 bases and J shed 5 bases, with 8 bases lying between them. Germline loops: CDR1 SEHNR, CDR2 FQNEAQ (reference sequence). CDR3 in amino acids: CASSPDLDTQYF. CDR3 in DNA: TGTGCCAGCAGCCCCGACCTAGATACGCAGTATTTT. Drawing the rest from reference TRBV7-9 and TRBJ2-3, the complete variable domain is DTGVSQNPRHKITKRGQNVTFRCDPISEHNRLYWYRQTLGQGPEFLTYFQNEAQLEKSRLLSDRFSAERPKGSFSTLEIQRTEQGDSAMYLCASSPDLDTQYFGPGTRLTVL.

This clonotype has only a few counts. The rearrangement uses TRBV6-2 or TRBV6-3 and TRBJ1-1, with TRBD1 identical over 7 bases. Germline V lookup: CDR1 MNHEY, CDR2 SVGEGT. Unmatched junction bases numbered 6, after V lost 10 bases and J lost 4 bases. The CDR3 is 12 amino acids. The CDR3 region has the DNA TGTGCCACCTATTCAGGGGGCACTGAAGCTTTCTTT. Its protein is CATYSGGTEAFF.

For this clonotype: A clone one base away is much larger, so this may be a read error. The V and J genes are TRBV6-8 and TRBJ1-1, with no clear D. CDR3 size: 15 residues. Germline V lookup: CDR1 MNHGY, CDR2 SAAAGT. CDR3 in amino acids: CASRIEGGKNTKAFF. The DNA for the CDR3 is TGTGCCAGCAGGATTGAAGGAGGAAAGAACACTAAAGCTTTCTTT.

The chain carries TRBV6-2 or TRBV6-3 and TRBJ2-3; D is unresolved. The CDR3 is 13 amino acids. Trimming cost V 5 bases and J 4 bases, with 10 bases left between them. Looked up from germline, CDR1 is MNHEY and CDR2 is SVGEGT. CDR3 nucleotide sequence: TGTGCCAGCAGTGACGGAATCCCAGATACGCAGTATTTT. This translates into CASSDGIPDTQYF.

This chain connects TRBV7-8 to TRBJ2-3; 9 bases agree with TRBD2. CDR3 size: 16 residues. Looked up from germline, CDR1 is SGHVS and CDR2 is FQNEAQ. With V trimmed by 5 bases and J by 1 base, 7 bases remained unmatched. The CDR3 sequence is CASSPETSGGTDTQYF. The CDR3 nucleotides read TGTGCCAGCAGCCCCGAGACTAGCGGAGGCACAGATACGCAGTATTTT.

Only a few counts were recorded for this clonotype. The genes are TRBV7-4 and TRBJ1-1; D gene uncertain. The CDR3 covers 13 residues. Looked up from germline, CDR1 is SGHVT and CDR2 is SQSDAQ. Trimming shortened V by 6 bases and J by 8 bases, and 16 bases separated the two germline ends. The CDR3 DNA follows: TGTGCCAGCAGGGGCAAGCTACACTTCGAAGCTTTCTTT. It encodes CASRGKLHFEAFF.

This clonotype was found a few times. This chain connects TRBV18 to TRBJ2-2; D is ambiguous. The CDR3 is 13 residues long. The V and J ends lost 2 bases and 5 bases respectively, with 6 bases between them. The germline gives CDR1 KGHSH, CDR2 LQKENI. CDR3 DNA sequence: TGTGCCAGCTCACCAAGCCCTACCGGGGAGCTGTTTTTT. Its translation is CASSPSPTGELFF.

DNA of the CDR3: TGTGCCAGTAGTATTTGGCTGAACACCGGGGAGCTGTTTTTT. Protein: CASSIWLNTGELFF. The chain links TRBV19 to TRBJ2-2, with D hard to call. The germline V gene encodes CDR1 LNHDA and CDR2 SQIVND (reference sequence). The CDR3 contains 14 residues. Deletions cut 3 bases from V and 1 base from J, with 6 bases between.

The chain has TRBV2 and TRBJ2-7; the D is unclear. The V gene's germline CDR1 is SNHLY and CDR2 FYNNEI. The CDR3 sequence is 12 residues long. Trimming cost V 3 bases and J 3 bases, with 6 bases left between them. The DNA of the CDR3 is TGTGCCAGCAGTGAGGACCACTACGAGCAGTACTTC. Encoded protein: CASSEDHYEQYF.

This clonotype occurred a few times. V and J are TRBV27 and TRBJ2-5, with D tentatively TRBD1 or TRBD2 (5 bases each). The CDR3 is 15 residues long. Between the trimmed V and J ends, which lost 6 bases and 5 bases, there was a span of 19 bases. Germline CDR1 is MNHEY and CDR2 is SMNVEV (reference sequence). CDR3 loop: CASSLSRGEGETQYF. The CDR3 bases are TGTGCCAGCAGCCTTAGCCGAGGGGAAGGGGAGACCCAGTACTTC.

This clonotype has only a few counts. The rearrangement joins TRBV10-3 to TRBJ2-1; D ambiguous. Trimming shortened V by 0 bases and J by 6 bases, and 9 bases separated the two germline ends. Germline CDR1 is ENHRY and CDR2 is SYGVKD. The CDR3 runs 14 residues. CDR3 residues: CAISESMTSNEQFF. The CDR3 DNA reads as TGTGCCATCAGTGAGTCAATGACGTCCAATGAGCAGTTCTTC.